The present T cell receptor (beta chain) was sequenced within a study of blood T cell repertoires in COVID-19. Study in general: Sites in the United States, Italy and Spain provided acute and convalescent COVID-19 samples.

Only in-frame clones appear in the TCRdb table, and some are missing; sequencing was by immunoSEQ multiplex PCR. Among nearly 250,000 clones, about 82% were seen once, and the ten largest hold approximately 6%. Germline V gives CDR1 MNHEY, CDR2 SVGAGI. Trimming took 0 bases from V and 9 from J, leaving 9 bases between them. The CDR3 runs 14 residues. Source material: peripheral blood. The chain has TRBV6-5 and TRBJ1-6; D is ambiguous. The source of this sequence is an elderly woman with COVID-19, enrolled during active disease. In DNA form, the CDR3 reads TGTGCCAGCAGTTACTCACCGGGAGCTTCACCCCTCCACTTT. Residues: CASSYSPGASPLHF.